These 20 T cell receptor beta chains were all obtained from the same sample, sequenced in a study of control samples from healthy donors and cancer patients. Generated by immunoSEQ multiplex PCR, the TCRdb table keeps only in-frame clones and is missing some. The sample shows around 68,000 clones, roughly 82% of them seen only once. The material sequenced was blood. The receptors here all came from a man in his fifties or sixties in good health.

This chain's CDR3 is CASPPENIQYF. CDR3 bases: TGCGCCAGCCCCCCCGAAAACATTCAGTACTTC. The chain links TRBV23-1 to TRBJ2-4; D ambiguous. TRBV23-1 counts as an open reading frame of uncertain function. The length of the CDR3 is 11 residues. The V gene lost 8 bases and the J gene lost 5 bases, with 7 bases spanning the gap.

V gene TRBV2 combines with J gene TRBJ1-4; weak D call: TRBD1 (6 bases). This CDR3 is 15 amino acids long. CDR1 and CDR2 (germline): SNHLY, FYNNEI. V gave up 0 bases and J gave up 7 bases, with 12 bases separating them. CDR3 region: CASSEAGGSVEKLFF. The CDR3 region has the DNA TGTGCCAGCAGTGAAGCGGGGGGCTCAGTTGAAAAACTGTTTTTT.

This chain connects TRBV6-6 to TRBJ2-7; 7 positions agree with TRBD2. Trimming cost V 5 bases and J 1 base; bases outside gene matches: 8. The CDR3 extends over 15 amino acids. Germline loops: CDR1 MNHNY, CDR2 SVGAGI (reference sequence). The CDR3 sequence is CASSNRDYESYEQYF. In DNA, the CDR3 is TGTGCCAGCAGTAACCGGGACTATGAATCCTACGAGCAGTACTTC.

The CDR3 DNA reads as TGTGCCAGCACCTCCCGGGCCGGGAGGCGAGCCGGGGAGCTGTTTTTT. It encodes CASTSRAGRRAGELFF. The rearrangement links TRBV7-2 to TRBJ2-2; 7 bases map to TRBD2. This CDR3 contains 16 residues. Per the germline V gene, CDR1 is SGHTA and CDR2 is FQGNSA. V gave up 7 bases and J gave up 6 bases; unmatched junction bases: 14. Looking up the rest from reference TRBV7-2 and TRBJ2-2 gives the full variable domain: GAGVSQSPSNKVTEKGKDVELRCDPISGHTALYWYRQSLGQGLEFLIYFQGNSAPDKSGLPSDRFSAERTGGSVSTLTIQRTQQEDSAVYLCASTSRAGRRAGELFFGEGSRLTVL.

This CDR3 reads CASSHGDQETQYF. The CDR3 DNA reads as TGTGCCAGCAGCCACGGGGACCAAGAGACCCAGTACTTC. The chain combines TRBV7-6 with TRBJ2-5; TRBD2 might be the D (5 bases). The CDR3 consists of 13 residues. The V gene lost 5 bases and the J gene lost 0 bases, with 7 bases spanning the gap. From germline, CDR1 is SGHVS and CDR2 FNYEAQ.

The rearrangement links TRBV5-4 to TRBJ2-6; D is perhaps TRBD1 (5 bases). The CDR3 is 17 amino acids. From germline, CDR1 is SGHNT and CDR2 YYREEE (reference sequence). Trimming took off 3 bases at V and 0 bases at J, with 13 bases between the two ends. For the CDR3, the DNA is TGTGCCAGCAGCTCAGGCAGGGCGATCTCTGGGGCCAACGTCCTGACTTTC. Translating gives CASSSGRAISGANVLTF. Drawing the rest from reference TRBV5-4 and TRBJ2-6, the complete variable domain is ETGVTQSPTHLIKTRGQQVTLRCSSQSGHNTVSWYQQALGQGPQFIFQYYREEENGRGNFPPRFSGLQFPNYSSELNVNALELDDSALYLCASSSGRAISGANVLTFGAGSRLTVL.

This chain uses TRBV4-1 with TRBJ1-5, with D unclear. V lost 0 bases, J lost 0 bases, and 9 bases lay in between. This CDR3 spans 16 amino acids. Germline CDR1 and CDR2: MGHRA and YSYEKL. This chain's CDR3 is CASSQEPDFSNQPQHF. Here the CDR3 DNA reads TGCGCCAGCAGCCAAGAGCCGGACTTTAGCAATCAGCCCCAGCATTTT.

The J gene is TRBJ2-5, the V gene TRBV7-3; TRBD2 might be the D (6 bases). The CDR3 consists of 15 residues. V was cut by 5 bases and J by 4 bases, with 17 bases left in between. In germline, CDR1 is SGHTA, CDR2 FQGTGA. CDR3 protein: CASSPAGLGGETQYF. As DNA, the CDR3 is TGTGCCAGCAGCCCCGCGGGGCTGGGGGGAGAGACCCAGTACTTC.

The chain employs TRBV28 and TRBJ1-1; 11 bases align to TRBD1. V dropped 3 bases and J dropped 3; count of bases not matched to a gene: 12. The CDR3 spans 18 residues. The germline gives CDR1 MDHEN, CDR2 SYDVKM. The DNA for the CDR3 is TGTGCCAGCAGTTTGGTGGTGGGACAGGGGGGAATTCACACTGAAGCTTTCTTT. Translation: CASSLVVGQGGIHTEAFF.

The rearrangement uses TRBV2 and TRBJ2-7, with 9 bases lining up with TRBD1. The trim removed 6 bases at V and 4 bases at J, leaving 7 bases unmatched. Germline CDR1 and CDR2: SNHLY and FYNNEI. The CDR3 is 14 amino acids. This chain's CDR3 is CASSIRTGEYEQYF. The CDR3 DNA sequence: TGTGCCAGCAGCATAAGGACAGGGGAGTACGAGCAGTACTTC.

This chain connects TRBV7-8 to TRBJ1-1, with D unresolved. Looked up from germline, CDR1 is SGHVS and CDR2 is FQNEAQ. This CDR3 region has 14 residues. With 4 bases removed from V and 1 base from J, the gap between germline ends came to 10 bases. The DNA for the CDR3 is TGTGCCAGCAGCTCCGGGTCCAGGAACACTGAAGCTTTCTTT. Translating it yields CASSSGSRNTEAFF.

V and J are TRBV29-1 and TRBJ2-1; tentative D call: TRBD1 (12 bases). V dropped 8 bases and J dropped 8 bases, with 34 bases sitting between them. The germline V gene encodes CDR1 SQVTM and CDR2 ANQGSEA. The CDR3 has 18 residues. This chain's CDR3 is CSIPRDRGLAGGSDEQFF. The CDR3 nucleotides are TGCAGCATTCCCCGGGACAGGGGGCTAGCGGGAGGCAGCGATGAGCAGTTCTTC.

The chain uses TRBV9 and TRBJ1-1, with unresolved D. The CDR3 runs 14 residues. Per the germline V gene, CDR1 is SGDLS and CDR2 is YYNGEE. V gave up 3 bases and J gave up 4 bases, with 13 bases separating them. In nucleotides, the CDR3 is TGTGCCAGCAGCGCCACCGGTGGGGTCACTGAAGCTTTCTTT. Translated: CASSATGGVTEAFF.

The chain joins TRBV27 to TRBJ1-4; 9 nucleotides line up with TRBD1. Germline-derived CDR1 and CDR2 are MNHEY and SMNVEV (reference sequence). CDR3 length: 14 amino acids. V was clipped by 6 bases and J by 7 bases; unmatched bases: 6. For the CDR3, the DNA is TGTGCCAGCAGCTCCGGGACAGGGTTTGAAAAACTGTTTTTT. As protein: CASSSGTGFEKLFF. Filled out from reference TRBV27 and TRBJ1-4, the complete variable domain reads EAQVTQNPRYLITVTGKKLTVTCSQNMNHEYMSWYRQDPGLGLRQIYYSMNVEVTDKGDVPEGYKVSRKEKRNFPLILESPSPNQTSLYFCASSSGTGFEKLFFGSGTQLSVL.

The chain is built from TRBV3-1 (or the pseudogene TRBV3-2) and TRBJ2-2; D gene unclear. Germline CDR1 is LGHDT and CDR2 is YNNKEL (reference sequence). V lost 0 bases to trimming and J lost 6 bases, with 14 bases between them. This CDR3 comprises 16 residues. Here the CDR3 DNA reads TGTGCCAGCAGCCAAGACCCCTTTCTTATCGCCGGGGAGCTGTTTTTT. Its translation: CASSQDPFLIAGELFF.

CDR3 region: CASTGTILAEAFF. CDR3 sequence (DNA): TGCGCCAGCACAGGGACCATATTGGCTGAAGCTTTCTTT. The chain combines TRBV10-2 with TRBJ1-1; D is possibly TRBD1 (5 bases). CDR1 WSHSY and CDR2 SAAADI come from the germline V gene. Trimming removed 7 bases at V and 6 bases at J, with 15 bases between. This CDR3 is 13 amino acids long.

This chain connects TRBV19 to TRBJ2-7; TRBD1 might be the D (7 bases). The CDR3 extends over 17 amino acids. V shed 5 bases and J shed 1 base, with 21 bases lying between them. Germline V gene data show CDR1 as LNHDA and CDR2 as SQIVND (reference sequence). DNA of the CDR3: TGTGCCAGTAGTCCGAACCAGGGGGGAAGGGGTTCCTACGAGCAGTACTTC. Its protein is CASSPNQGGRGSYEQYF.

The CDR3 DNA reads TGTGCTAGTGGTTTGGTACGAATGAGGAGTAGCGGAGTCACAGATACGCAGTATTTT. It translates to CASGLVRMRSSGVTDTQYF. V gene TRBV12-5 combines with J gene TRBJ2-3; maybe TRBD2 (6 bases). There are 19 residues in the CDR3. V shed 0 bases and J shed 2 bases, with 21 bases lying between them. The germline gives CDR1 LGHNT, CDR2 FRNRAP.

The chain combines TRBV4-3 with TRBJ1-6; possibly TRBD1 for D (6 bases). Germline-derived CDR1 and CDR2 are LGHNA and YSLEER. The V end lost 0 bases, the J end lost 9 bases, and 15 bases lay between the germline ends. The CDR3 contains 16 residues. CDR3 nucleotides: TGCGCCAGCAGCCAAGATCGGCGGGAGGGGGGTTCACCCCTCCACTTT. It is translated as CASSQDRREGGSPLHF.

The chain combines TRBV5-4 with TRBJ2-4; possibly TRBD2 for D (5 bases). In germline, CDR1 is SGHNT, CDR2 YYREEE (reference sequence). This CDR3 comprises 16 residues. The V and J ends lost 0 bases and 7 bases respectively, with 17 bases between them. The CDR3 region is CASSLELTRETNIQYF. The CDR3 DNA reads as TGTGCCAGCAGCTTGGAGTTGACAAGGGAGACGAACATTCAGTACTTC.